This TCR beta chain was recorded in a study of CD4 T cells in relation to SARS-CoV-2 and coronaviruses. On this clone itself: Its target is unknown.

Study-wide points: Compared with monoreactive clones, crossreactive clones showed significantly weaker SARS-CoV-2 expansion.

CDR3 size: 15 residues. In germline, CDR1 is LNHNV, CDR2 YYDKDF (reference sequence). V lost 5 bases and J lost 0, with 11 bases in between. CD4+ T cells from unexposed donors were obtained before the COVID-19 pandemic (2011-2018). Sequencing was performed with immunoSEQ multiplex PCR; in TCRdb, only in-frame clones are kept and a portion is missing. This table has 60,000 or so clones, 94% appearing once. The clonotype was recovered from a human donor in good health. The chain employs TRBV15 and TRBJ1-3, with no clear D. Sequenced material: naive CD4+ T cells from PBMCs. Sample subset: naive CD4+ T cells isolated by negative enrichment. The CDR3 is CATSRAISSGNTIYF. CDR3 bases: TGTGCCACCAGCCGTGCGATATCCTCTGGAAACACCATATATTTT.